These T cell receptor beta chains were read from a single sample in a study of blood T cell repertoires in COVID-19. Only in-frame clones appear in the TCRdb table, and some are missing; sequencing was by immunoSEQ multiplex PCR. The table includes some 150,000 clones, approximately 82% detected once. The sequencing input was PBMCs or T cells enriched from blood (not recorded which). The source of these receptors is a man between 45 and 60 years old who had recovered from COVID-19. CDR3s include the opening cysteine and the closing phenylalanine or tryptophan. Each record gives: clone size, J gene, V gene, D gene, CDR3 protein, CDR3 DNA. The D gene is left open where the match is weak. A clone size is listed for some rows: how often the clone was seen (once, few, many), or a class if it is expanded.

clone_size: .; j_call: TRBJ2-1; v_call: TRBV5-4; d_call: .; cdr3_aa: CASSLDQQAYNEQFF; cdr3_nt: TGTGCCAGCAGCTTGGACCAACAGGCGTACAATGAGCAGTTCTTC
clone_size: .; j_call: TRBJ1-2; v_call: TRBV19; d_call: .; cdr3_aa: CASHTSYRAYGYTF; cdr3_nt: TGTGCCAGCCACACCTCTTACAGGGCATATGGCTACACCTTC
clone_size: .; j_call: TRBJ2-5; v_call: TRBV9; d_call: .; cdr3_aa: CASSARRDSPSETQYF; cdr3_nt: TGTGCCAGCAGCGCCCGGCGGGACTCACCTTCCGAGACCCAGTACTTC
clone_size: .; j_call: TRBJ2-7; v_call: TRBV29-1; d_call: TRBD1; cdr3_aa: CSVASFGTEGRQYF; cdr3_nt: TGCAGCGTTGCGTCCTTCGGGACAGAAGGAAGGCAGTACTTC
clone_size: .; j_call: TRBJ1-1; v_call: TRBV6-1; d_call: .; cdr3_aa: CASSEVRIGDSNTEAFF; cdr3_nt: TGTGCCAGCAGTGAAGTTAGAATAGGGGACTCGAACACTGAAGCTTTCTTT
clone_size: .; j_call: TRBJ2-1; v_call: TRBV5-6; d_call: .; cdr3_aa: CASSLVEGLSEQFF; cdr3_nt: TGTGCCAGCAGCTTGGTTGAGGGTTTGAGTGAGCAGTTCTTC
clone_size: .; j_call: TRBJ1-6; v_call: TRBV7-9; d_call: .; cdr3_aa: CASSASRGYSPLHF; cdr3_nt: TGTGCCAGCAGCGCCTCCAGGGGTTATTCACCCCTCCACTTT
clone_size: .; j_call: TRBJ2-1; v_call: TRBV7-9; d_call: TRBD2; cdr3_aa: CASSLAFLAGRNEQFF; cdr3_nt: TGTGCCAGCAGCTTAGCGTTTCTAGCGGGGCGAAATGAGCAGTTCTTC
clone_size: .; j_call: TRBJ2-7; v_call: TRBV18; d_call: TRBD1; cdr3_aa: CASSPRTGFGYEQYF; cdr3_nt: TGTGCCAGCTCACCGAGGACAGGGTTTGGCTACGAGCAGTACTTC
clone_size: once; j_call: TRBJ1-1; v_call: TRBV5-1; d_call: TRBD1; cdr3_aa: CASMTGGANTEAFF; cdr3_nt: TGCGCCAGCATGACAGGGGGCGCGAACACTGAAGCTTTCTTT
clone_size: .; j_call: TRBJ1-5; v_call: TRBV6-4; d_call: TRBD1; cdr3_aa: CASSAMLRDRGLGYDQPQHF; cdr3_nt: TGTGCCAGCAGTGCGATGCTCCGGGACAGGGGGCTGGGGTACGATCAGCCCCAGCATTTT
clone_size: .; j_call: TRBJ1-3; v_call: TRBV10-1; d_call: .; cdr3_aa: CASSAGTGNTIYF; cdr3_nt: TGCGCCAGCAGTGCGGGGACTGGAAACACCATATATTTT
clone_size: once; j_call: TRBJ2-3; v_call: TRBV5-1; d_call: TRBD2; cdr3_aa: CASSLGDSGAMQYF; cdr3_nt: TGCGCCAGCAGCTTGGGCGATAGCGGGGCTATGCAGTATTTT
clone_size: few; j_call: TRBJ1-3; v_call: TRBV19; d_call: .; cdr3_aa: CASRRGSSGNTIYF; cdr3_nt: TGTGCCAGTAGAAGGGGCAGCTCTGGAAACACCATATATTTT
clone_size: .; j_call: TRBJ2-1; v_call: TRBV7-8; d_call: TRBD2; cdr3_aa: CASSFSGGAFGEQFF; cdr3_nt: TGTGCCAGCAGCTTTAGCGGGGGGGCCTTTGGTGAGCAGTTCTTC
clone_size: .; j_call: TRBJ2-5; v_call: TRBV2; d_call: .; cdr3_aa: CASSVYRTQETQYF; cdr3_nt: TGTGCCAGCAGTGTCTACAGGACACAAGAGACCCAGTACTTC
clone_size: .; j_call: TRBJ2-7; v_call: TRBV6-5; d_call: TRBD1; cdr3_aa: CASRPGQGPYEQYF; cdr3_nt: TGTGCCAGCAGACCGGGACAGGGACCCTACGAGCAGTACTTC
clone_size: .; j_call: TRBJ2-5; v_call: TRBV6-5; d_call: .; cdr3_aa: CASTGGRVQETQYF; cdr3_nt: TGTGCCAGCACCGGGGGGCGAGTACAAGAGACCCAGTACTTC
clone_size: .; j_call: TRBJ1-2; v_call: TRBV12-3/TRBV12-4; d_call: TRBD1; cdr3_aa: CASSPGTGGGYTF; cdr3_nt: TGTGCCAGCAGTCCCGGGACAGGGGGCGGCTACACCTTC
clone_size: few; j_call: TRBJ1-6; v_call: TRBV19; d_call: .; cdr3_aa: CASSPGGSSYNSPLHF; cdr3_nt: TGTGCCAGTAGTCCGGGAGGGAGCTCCTATAATTCACCCCTCCACTTT
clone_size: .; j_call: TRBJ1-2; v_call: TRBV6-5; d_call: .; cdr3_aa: CASSLTSNYGYTF; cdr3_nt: TGTGCCAGCAGCCTGACATCTAACTATGGCTACACCTTC
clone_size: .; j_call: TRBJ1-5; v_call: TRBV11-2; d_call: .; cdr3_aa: CASSLDRGYSNQPQHF; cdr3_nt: TGTGCCAGCAGCTTAGACAGGGGTTATAGCAATCAGCCCCAGCATTTT
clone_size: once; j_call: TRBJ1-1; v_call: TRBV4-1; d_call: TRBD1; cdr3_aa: CASSQSPARGLGAFF; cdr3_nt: TGCGCCAGCAGCCAGTCCCCAGCCAGGGGGCTCGGAGCTTTCTTT
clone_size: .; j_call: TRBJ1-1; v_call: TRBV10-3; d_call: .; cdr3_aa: CAISVRGNTEAFF; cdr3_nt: TGTGCCATCAGTGTACGCGGGAACACTGAAGCTTTCTTT
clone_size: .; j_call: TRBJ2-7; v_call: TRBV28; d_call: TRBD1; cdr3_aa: CASSEAPGGQGGNEQYF; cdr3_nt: TGTGCCAGCAGTGAGGCCCCTGGGGGACAGGGGGGTAACGAGCAGTACTTC
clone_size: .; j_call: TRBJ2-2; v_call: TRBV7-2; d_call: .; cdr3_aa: CASSPGGIAGGELFF; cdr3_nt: TGTGCCAGCAGCCCTGGGGGGATAGCCGGCGGGGAGCTGTTTTTT
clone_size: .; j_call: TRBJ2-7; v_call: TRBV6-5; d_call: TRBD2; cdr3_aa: CASSHPGGGEYEQYF; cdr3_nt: TGTGCCAGCAGCCACCCCGGGGGGGGCGAGTACGAGCAGTACTTC
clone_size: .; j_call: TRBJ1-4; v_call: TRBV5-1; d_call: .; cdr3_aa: CASSLGQANEKLFF; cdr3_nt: TGCGCCAGCAGCTTGGGGCAGGCTAATGAAAAACTGTTTTTT
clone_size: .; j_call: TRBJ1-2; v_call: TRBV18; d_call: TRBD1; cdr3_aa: CASSPGTEYGYTF; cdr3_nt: TGTGCCAGCTCACCAGGGACAGAATATGGCTACACCTTC
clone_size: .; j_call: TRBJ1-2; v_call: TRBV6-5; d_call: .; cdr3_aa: CASSLTGLTLYGYTF; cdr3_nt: TGTGCCAGCAGCCTAACAGGTTTAACTCTCTATGGCTACACCTTC
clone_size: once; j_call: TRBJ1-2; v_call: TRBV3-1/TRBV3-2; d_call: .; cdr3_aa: CASTLGHSAGYTF; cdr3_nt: TGTGCCAGCACATTGGGGCATTCGGCTGGCTACACCTTC
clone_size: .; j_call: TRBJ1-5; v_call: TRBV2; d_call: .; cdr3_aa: CASSKRLLRDGNQPQHF; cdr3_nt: TGTGCCAGCAGCAAGCGCCTGTTGAGGGATGGCAATCAGCCCCAGCATTTT
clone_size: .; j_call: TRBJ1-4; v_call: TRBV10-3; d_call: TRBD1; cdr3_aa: CAISAPGQGREKLFF; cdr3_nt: TGTGCCATCAGTGCCCCAGGACAGGGTCGAGAAAAACTGTTTTTT
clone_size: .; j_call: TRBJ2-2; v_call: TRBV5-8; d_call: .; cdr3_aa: CASSPSWGANTGELFF; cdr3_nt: TGTGCCAGCAGTCCCTCGTGGGGCGCGAACACCGGGGAGCTGTTTTTT
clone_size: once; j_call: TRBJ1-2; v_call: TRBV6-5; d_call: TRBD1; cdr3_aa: CASSIGGADYGYTF; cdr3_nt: TGTGCCAGCAGCATAGGGGGCGCAGACTATGGCTACACCTTC
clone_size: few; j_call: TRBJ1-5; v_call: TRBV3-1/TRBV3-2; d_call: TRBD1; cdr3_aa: CASSLGTANQPQHF; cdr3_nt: TGTGCCAGCAGCCTCGGGACAGCTAATCAGCCCCAGCATTTT
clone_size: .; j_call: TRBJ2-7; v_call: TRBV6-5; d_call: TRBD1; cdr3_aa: CASTPGQGIYEQYF; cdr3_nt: TGTGCCAGCACCCCGGGACAGGGAATTTACGAGCAGTACTTC
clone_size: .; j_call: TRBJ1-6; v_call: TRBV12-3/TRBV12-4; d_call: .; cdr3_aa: CASRGTPHSPLHF; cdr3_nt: TGTGCCAGCAGGGGGACTCCCCATTCCCCCCTCCACTTT
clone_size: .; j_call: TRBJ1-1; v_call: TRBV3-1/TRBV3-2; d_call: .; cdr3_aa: CASSLGAGAFF; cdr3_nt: TGTGCCAGCAGCCTAGGGGCGGGGGCTTTCTTT
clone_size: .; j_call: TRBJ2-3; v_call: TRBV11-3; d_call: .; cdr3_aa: CASSFGGGPGTDTQYF; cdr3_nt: TGTGCCAGCAGCTTTGGGGGGGGGCCAGGCACAGATACGCAGTATTTT
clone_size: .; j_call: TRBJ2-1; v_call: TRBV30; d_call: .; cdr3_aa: CAWSRLPNNDNEQFF; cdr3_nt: TGTGCCTGGAGTAGACTCCCAAATAACGACAATGAGCAGTTCTTC
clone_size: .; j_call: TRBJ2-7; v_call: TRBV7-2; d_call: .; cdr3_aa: CASSPSFQAYEQYF; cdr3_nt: TGTGCCAGCAGCCCTTCCTTTCAGGCCTACGAGCAGTACTTC
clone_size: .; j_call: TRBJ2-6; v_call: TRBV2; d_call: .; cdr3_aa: CASRGLTSISGANVLTF; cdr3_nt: TGTGCCAGCAGGGGACTTACATCGATCTCTGGGGCCAACGTCCTGACTTTC
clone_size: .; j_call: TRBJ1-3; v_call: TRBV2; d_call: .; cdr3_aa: CASSDFRSGNTIYF; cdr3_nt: TGTGCCAGCAGTGACTTCAGATCTGGAAACACCATATATTTT
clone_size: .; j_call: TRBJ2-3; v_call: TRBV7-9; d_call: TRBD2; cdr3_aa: CASTGTSGADTQYF; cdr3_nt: TGTGCCAGCACCGGGACTAGCGGGGCAGATACGCAGTATTTT
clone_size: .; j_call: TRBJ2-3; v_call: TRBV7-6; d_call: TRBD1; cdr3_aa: CASSSGTGVTDTQYF; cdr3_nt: TGTGCCAGCAGCTCCGGGACAGGCGTCACAGATACGCAGTATTTT
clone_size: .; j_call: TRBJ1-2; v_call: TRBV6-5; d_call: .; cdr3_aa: CASTPTTSRENGYTF; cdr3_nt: TGTGCCAGCACTCCCACGACTAGCAGGGAAAATGGCTACACCTTC
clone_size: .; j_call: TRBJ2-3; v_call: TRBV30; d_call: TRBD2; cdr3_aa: CASQRGIREDTQYF; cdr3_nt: TGTGCCTCTCAGCGGGGGATACGGGAAGATACGCAGTATTTT
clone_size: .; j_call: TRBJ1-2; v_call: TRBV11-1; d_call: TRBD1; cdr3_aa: CASSVDRKYGYTF; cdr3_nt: TGTGCCAGCAGCGTGGACAGGAAATATGGCTACACCTTC
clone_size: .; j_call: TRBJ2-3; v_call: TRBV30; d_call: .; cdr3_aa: CAWSSQGHGTDTQYF; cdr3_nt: TGTGCCTGGAGTTCACAGGGCCATGGGACAGATACGCAGTATTTT